This is a list of T cell receptor beta chains from one sample in a study of beta chain features in type 1 diabetes. Here immunoSEQ multiplex PCR was the method, and the copy in TCRdb shows in-frame clones only, minus some. The table records 150,000 to 200,000 clones, about 13% of them present only once. The sequencing sample was made of central memory CD4+ T cells from blood. Every receptor here comes from a woman aged 18-35 years in good health. Both conserved end residues are part of each CDR3. Size is omitted from some rows. Given values are once, few, many or a class for expanded clones.

v_call,clone_size,j_call,cdr3_aa
TRBV29-1,-,TRBJ2-5,CSVRTSGYQYETQYF
TRBV30,-,TRBJ1-5,CAWRADTPNQPQHF
TRBV7-9,-,TRBJ1-2,CASRSQLDGYTF
TRBV18,few,TRBJ1-4,CASSPLRVENEKLFF
TRBV25-1,-,TRBJ2-3,CASHWLSTDTQYF
TRBV28,few,TRBJ1-1,CASSLIQGGSTEAFF
TRBV9,once,TRBJ2-6,CASSLSGLHSGANVLTF
TRBV29-1,-,TRBJ2-3,CSVEREADTQYF
TRBV28,-,TRBJ1-2,CASSSRTIRGLGYTF
TRBV6-5,-,TRBJ2-1,CAITDRQGAYNEQFF
TRBV6-6,-,TRBJ2-6,CASRGTGPGANVLTF
TRBV15,few,TRBJ2-7,CATSRAGGPYEQYF
TRBV19,-,TRBJ2-2,CASSSRGPAGELFF
TRBV7-6,-,TRBJ1-1,CASSLGRQLNTEAFF
TRBV21-1,-,TRBJ2-7,CASSKGPNYEQYF
TRBV16,-,TRBJ1-2,CASSRRRDSTYGYTF
TRBV5-1,-,TRBJ1-2,CASSFASGDYGYTF
TRBV7-2,few,TRBJ2-7,CASSLSRAGGGEQYF
TRBV18,-,TRBJ1-5,CASSLRDRSNQPQHF
TRBV30,many,TRBJ1-5,CAWRAQGVSNQPQHF
TRBV28,many,TRBJ2-3,CASSSGGSRTDTQYF
TRBV2,many,TRBJ2-1,CASSGRERGFALFF
TRBV5-6,-,TRBJ2-4,CASTQIGTYLAKNIQYF
TRBV19,-,TRBJ1-2,CASNPRGRRGYTF
TRBV30,few,TRBJ2-7,CAWSVGTRRVSYEQYF
TRBV11-2,few,TRBJ2-1,CASSPVRGGEQFF
TRBV25-1,few,TRBJ2-1,CASSVSGTQAYNEQFF
TRBV5-4,-,TRBJ2-7,CASSHQGLTTYEQYF
TRBV5-6,-,TRBJ2-5,CASSFTVAGGRETQYF
TRBV25-1,-,TRBJ2-5,CASTRQEMGAQYF
TRBV30,few,TRBJ1-5,CASQDRGGGSNQPQHF
TRBV25-1,few,TRBJ2-1,CASSAHETYNEQFF
TRBV27,-,TRBJ2-2,CAIAPGQGYGELFF
TRBV4-2,-,TRBJ2-1,CASSQQLAGQNEQFF
TRBV28,few,TRBJ1-2,CASSSPHGDLNYGYTF
TRBV30,-,TRBJ2-3,CAWRSGTVFTDTQYF
TRBV14,many,TRBJ2-3,CASSQVKREGRDTQYF
TRBV27,few,TRBJ2-3,CASSFTAADTQYF
TRBV5-4,-,TRBJ2-5,CASSPGLAGGQETQYF
TRBV21-1,few,TRBJ1-1,CASSKAGGQTTEAFF
TRBV28,few,TRBJ2-3,CASSLGGITDTQYF
TRBV25-1,few,TRBJ2-3,CASTWTGERTDTQYF
TRBV9,-,TRBJ2-5,CASSGTQRRETQYF
TRBV4-2,-,TRBJ1-5,CASSQRTGEPQHF
TRBV16,few,TRBJ1-2,CASSPRTDYGYTF
TRBV7-9,few,TRBJ1-1,CASSVRQLEAFF
TRBV7-8,-,TRBJ2-7,CASSLARTGGGTYEQYF
TRBV7-9,-,TRBJ1-4,CASSSRSSTNEKLFF
TRBV5-1,few,TRBJ2-3,CASSLSRSTDTQYF
TRBV19,few,TRBJ2-3,CASSLSGSSRDTQYF
TRBV7-9,-,TRBJ1-5,CASSIGEDQPQHF
TRBV30,-,TRBJ1-1,CACSGTLGGTEAFF
TRBV5-4,few,TRBJ2-1,CASSFDNYNEQFF
TRBV5-1,-,TRBJ1-2,CASSPRTEINYGYTF
TRBV2,-,TRBJ1-1,CASSVHRDTEAFF
TRBV5-4,-,TRBJ2-3,CASSFSGDGDTQYF